The clone carrying this T cell receptor beta chain was seen repeatedly, ten times or more. A single record per CDR3 protein comes from TCRdb applying MiXCR to the 5' RACE reads. Here the sample spans 100,000 to 150,000 distinct CDR3 sequences, about 15% being singletons. Germline lookup yields CDR1 MNHNS and CDR2 SASEGT. V was cut by 10 bases and J by 7 bases, with 16 bases left in between. There are 12 residues in the CDR3. The entry originates in a study of early T cells in non-severe SARS-CoV-2 infection. J is TRBJ1-2 and V is TRBV6-1; D is undetermined. The source of this sequence is an adult who was a healthcare worker with PCR-confirmed SARS-CoV-2 infection or an uninfected control (not recorded which). The sequenced material came from whole blood. CDR3 sequence: CATSSYLLGYTF. CDR3 nucleotides: TGTGCCACTTCGAGTTACCTCCTTGGCTACACCTTC.